The rows below give T cell receptor beta chains drawn from one sample of a study of human T cells and chemical hapten exposure. From the RACE reads, TCRdb called clonotypes with MiXCR, one entry per CDR3 protein. The sample yields some 36,000 distinct CDR3 sequences, 8% to 10% seen once. Material: whole blood, obtained in connection with sensitization to the hapten diphenylcyclopropenone (DPC). The receptors originated from a middle-aged man with alopecia areata. Some clones in this sample may be carry-over from other donors' samples. Each CDR3 is given with its conserved first and last residue.

v_call: TRBV7-6; cdr3_aa: CASSQGQGTGELFF
v_call: TRBV20-1; cdr3_aa: CSASTLQETQYF
v_call: TRBV29-1; cdr3_aa: CSVEEAGETQYF
v_call: TRBV20-1; cdr3_aa: CSARTAGGTDTQYF
v_call: TRBV7-8; cdr3_aa: CASSLGQVNFRGYTF
v_call: TRBV28; cdr3_aa: CASSAGLAGVYNEQFF
v_call: TRBV7-2; cdr3_aa: CASSLAGTNEKLFF
v_call: TRBV7-8; cdr3_aa: CASRKKGLAGANTGELFF
v_call: TRBV7-8; cdr3_aa: CASSSDRGHQPQHF
v_call: TRBV5-1; cdr3_aa: CASSLGGPEGAFF
v_call: TRBV6-5; cdr3_aa: CASSYTSGGGYTF
v_call: TRBV18; cdr3_aa: CASSQAGPSIGETQYF
v_call: TRBV12-3/TRBV12-4; cdr3_aa: CASIPGPPLTDTQYF
v_call: TRBV6-2/TRBV6-3; cdr3_aa: CASRRPQAGTGELFF
v_call: TRBV5-1; cdr3_aa: CASSLSGVADTQYF
v_call: TRBV11-3; cdr3_aa: CASSSDRNTDTQYF